The 19 T cell receptor beta chains given below trace back to one sample, sequenced in a study of cytomegalovirus exposure and HLA in healthy donors. PCR amplification relied on 60 Vbeta primers (plus 13 Jbeta primers). Sequencing was performed with immunoSEQ multiplex PCR; in TCRdb, only in-frame clones are kept and a portion is missing. The sample has about 140,000 clones; 70% to 80% are singletons. Sequencing was performed on PBMCs. The receptor source for this set is a young man in good health and CMV-seronegative.

The sample holds one count of this clone. V and J are TRBV27 and TRBJ2-1; possibly TRBD2 for D (7 bases). The CDR3 is 14 amino acids. The germline V gene has CDR1 MNHEY and CDR2 SMNVEV (reference sequence). Deletions cut 3 bases from V and 3 bases from J, with 9 bases between. In nucleotides, the CDR3 is TGTGCCAGCAGTTTTAGGGGGGGCTACAATGAGCAGTTCTTC. Its translation is CASSFRGGYNEQFF.

The V gene is TRBV14, the J gene TRBJ2-3, with 9 bases that match TRBD2. Trimming removed 6 bases from V and 3 bases from J; junction bases left unmatched: 7. This CDR3 contains 15 residues. Germline CDR1 is SGHDN and CDR2 is FVKESK. CDR3: CASSQDLAGTDTQYF. In DNA form, the CDR3 reads TGTGCCAGCAGTCAGGATCTAGCGGGAACAGATACGCAGTATTTT.

A single count supports this clone. The chain carries TRBV18 and TRBJ2-2, with D possibly matching TRBD2 (6 bases). V gave up 0 bases and J gave up 2 bases, with 13 bases separating them. CDR1 KGHSH and CDR2 LQKENI come from the germline V gene. CDR3 length: 17 amino acids. CDR3 coding DNA: TGTGCCAGCTCACCACCAAGTAGCGGAGCCAACACCGGGGAGCTGTTTTTT. Protein sequence: CASSPPSSGANTGELFF.

This chain joins TRBV6-1 and TRBJ2-7, with a possible D match to TRBD2 (5 bases). The CDR3 spans 14 residues. The V gene's germline CDR1 is MNHNS and CDR2 SASEGT. V lost 6 bases, J lost 2 bases, and 14 bases lay in between. CDR3 in DNA: TGTGCCAGCAGGTCCCGAACCGGGACCTACGAGCAGTACTTC. Translated: CASRSRTGTYEQYF.

The rearrangement joins TRBV19 to TRBJ2-4; the match to TRBD1 covers 11 bases. The germline gives CDR1 LNHDA, CDR2 SQIVND (reference sequence). The CDR3 runs to 15 residues. Trimming cost V 3 bases and J 12 bases; bases outside gene matches: 10. In DNA, the CDR3 is TGTGCCAGTAGTATTCAGGGACAGGGGGTTTCTGGTCAGTACTTC. This translates into CASSIQGQGVSGQYF.

The chain has TRBV28 and TRBJ2-3; 8 positions agree with TRBD2. CDR1 and CDR2 from the germline V gene are MDHEN and SYDVKM. The CDR3 is 14 residues long. J was trimmed by 4 bases and V by 6 bases; bases with no gene match: 6. The CDR3 loop reads CASSPRTSPDTQYF. DNA for the CDR3: TGTGCCAGCAGCCCGCGGACTAGCCCAGATACGCAGTATTTT.

J is TRBJ2-1 and V is TRBV27; 7 bases are shared with TRBD1. J gave up 4 bases and V 0 bases, and 6 bases lay outside the gene matches. Germline loops: CDR1 MNHEY, CDR2 SMNVEV (reference sequence). The CDR3 sequence is 16 residues long. In DNA, the CDR3 is TGTGCCAGCAGTTTATCAGGGGGCCAGGCATACAATGAGCAGTTCTTC. Amino acid sequence: CASSLSGGQAYNEQFF.

The rearrangement joins TRBV7-8 to TRBJ2-7; TRBD2 matches at 8 bases. The length of the CDR3 is 14 residues. CDR1 is SGHVS, CDR2 FQNEAQ, per germline. V lost 6 bases to trimming and J lost 0 bases; unmatched junction nucleotides: 4. CDR3 DNA sequence: TGTGCCAGCAGTCTCCGGGAGGGCTCCTACGAGCAGTACTTC. Amino acids: CASSLREGSYEQYF. Full variable domain (outside the CDR3, taken from reference TRBV7-8 and TRBJ2-7): GAGVSQSPRYKVAKRGQDVALRCDPISGHVSLFWYQQALGQGPEFLTYFQNEAQLDKSGLPSDRFFAERPEGSVSTLKIQRTQQEDSAVYLCASSLREGSYEQYFGPGTRLTVT.

The chain is built from TRBV18 and TRBJ2-1, with 7 bases that match TRBD2. Looked up from germline, CDR1 is KGHSH and CDR2 is LQKENI. V shed 2 bases, J shed 5 bases, and the junction held 6 bases outside the gene matches. The CDR3 runs 15 residues. CDR3 protein: CASSPWSSGNNEQFF. The CDR3 region has the DNA TGTGCCAGCTCACCATGGTCTAGCGGTAACAATGAGCAGTTCTTC. The full variable domain, completed using reference TRBV18 and TRBJ2-1, is NAGVMQNPRHLVRRRGQEARLRCSPMKGHSHVYWYRQLPEEGLKFMVYLQKENIIDESGMPKERFSAEFPKEGPSILRIQQVVRGDSAAYFCASSPWSSGNNEQFFGPGTRLTVL.

The rearrangement links TRBV13 to TRBJ1-3; unclear D gene. With 0 bases removed from V and 2 bases from J, the gap between germline ends came to 14 bases. Germline values: CDR1 PRHDT, CDR2 FYEKMQ (reference sequence). The CDR3 runs to 17 residues. The CDR3 coding sequence is TGTGCCAGCAGCTTAGGCCCCCTGCGGGCAACTGGAAACACCATATATTTT. Protein sequence: CASSLGPLRATGNTIYF.

The table lists this clone with a few counts. The rearrangement joins TRBV6-5 to TRBJ1-1, with TRBD1 identical over 7 bases. This CDR3 comprises 14 residues. Unmatched junction bases numbered 6, after V lost 6 bases and J lost 2 bases. The germline CDR1 and CDR2 sequences are MNHEY and SVGAGI. The CDR3 spells CASSSGTANTEAFF. CDR3 in DNA: TGTGCCAGCAGCTCCGGGACAGCTAACACTGAAGCTTTCTTT.

This chain uses TRBV5-4 with TRBJ2-2; 11 bases are a match to TRBD2. From germline, CDR1 is SGHNT and CDR2 YYREEE (reference sequence). The CDR3 contains 17 residues. The trim removed 0 bases at V and 3 bases at J, leaving 4 bases unmatched. CDR3 in amino acids: CASSLGGTSGHTGELFF. The CDR3 bases are TGTGCCAGCAGCTTGGGCGGGACTAGCGGACACACCGGGGAGCTGTTTTTT.

The gene calls are TRBV29-1 and TRBJ2-6; unclear D gene. This CDR3 has 14 amino acids. Germline V gene lookup returns CDR1 SQVTM and CDR2 ANQGSEA. The germline V and J ends were trimmed by 7 bases and 2 bases, with 12 bases remaining between them. This CDR3 is CSAKTATGANVLTF. CDR3 DNA sequence: TGCAGCGCCAAAACAGCAACTGGGGCCAACGTCCTGACTTTC.

This clone was seen a few times. The genes are TRBV4-2 and TRBJ2-3, with D tentatively TRBD2 (6 bases). This CDR3 has 16 residues. CDR1 and CDR2 (germline): LGHNA, YNFKEQ. The V end lost 3 bases, the J end lost 4 bases, and 17 bases lay between the germline ends. The CDR3, as DNA: TGTGCCAGCAGCCATCGGACGGGAGAAGTGTCAGATACGCAGTATTTT. Its translation: CASSHRTGEVSDTQYF.

The chain is built from TRBV7-9 and TRBJ1-3; D remains ambiguous. The CDR3 contains 14 residues. Germline CDR1 reads SEHNR; CDR2 reads FQNEAQ (reference sequence). V lost 2 bases and J 0 bases, leaving 5 bases between the germline ends. CDR3 nucleotide sequence: TGTGCCAGCAGCTTACTGAGCTCTGGAAACACCATATATTTT. Amino acids: CASSLLSSGNTIYF. Using reference TRBV7-9 and TRBJ1-3 for the parts outside the CDR3, the full variable domain is DTGVSQNPRHKITKRGQNVTFRCDPISEHNRLYWYRQTLGQGPEFLTYFQNEAQLEKSRLLSDRFSAERPKGSFSTLEIQRTEQGDSAMYLCASSLLSSGNTIYFGEGSWLTVV.

V usage is TRBV7-9 and J usage is TRBJ1-1, with D possibly being TRBD1 (6 bases). Trimming stripped 3 bases from V and 5 bases from J, with 10 bases between. CDR1 is SEHNR and CDR2 is FQNEAQ in the germline V gene (reference sequence). CDR3 size: 13 residues. CDR3 sequence reads: CASSFSQGTEAFF. The CDR3 DNA reads as TGTGCCAGCAGCTTCTCACAGGGAACTGAAGCTTTCTTT.

The chain uses TRBV5-1 and TRBJ2-3, with D possibly TRBD1 on 6 matching bases. The CDR3 contains 14 residues. Germline V gene sequence: CDR1 SGHRS, CDR2 YFSETQ. Deletions cut 3 bases from V and 2 bases from J, with 10 bases between. CDR3 in amino acids: CASSSGQNTDTQYF. The DNA of the CDR3 is TGCGCCAGCAGCTCCGGACAGAACACAGATACGCAGTATTTT.

The chain is built from TRBV11-2 and TRBJ1-2; D is ambiguous. The CDR3 has 13 amino acids. With 3 bases removed from V and 4 bases from J, the gap between germline ends came to 9 bases. CDR1 is SGHAT, CDR2 FQNNGV, per germline. CDR3 in amino acids: CASSFSSFYGYTF. The CDR3 DNA sequence: TGTGCCAGCAGCTTCTCTAGTTTCTATGGCTACACCTTC.

The CDR3 protein is CASSLTGIGEQYF. The CDR3 nucleotides read TGTGCCAGCTCACTGACAGGGATCGGCGAGCAGTACTTC. V is TRBV25-1 and J is TRBJ2-7; 7 bases fit TRBD1. The CDR3 totals 13 residues. Trimming at V came to 8 bases and at J to 6 bases, leaving 10 bases not matched to a gene. CDR1 and CDR2 from the germline V gene are MGHDK and SYGVNS.